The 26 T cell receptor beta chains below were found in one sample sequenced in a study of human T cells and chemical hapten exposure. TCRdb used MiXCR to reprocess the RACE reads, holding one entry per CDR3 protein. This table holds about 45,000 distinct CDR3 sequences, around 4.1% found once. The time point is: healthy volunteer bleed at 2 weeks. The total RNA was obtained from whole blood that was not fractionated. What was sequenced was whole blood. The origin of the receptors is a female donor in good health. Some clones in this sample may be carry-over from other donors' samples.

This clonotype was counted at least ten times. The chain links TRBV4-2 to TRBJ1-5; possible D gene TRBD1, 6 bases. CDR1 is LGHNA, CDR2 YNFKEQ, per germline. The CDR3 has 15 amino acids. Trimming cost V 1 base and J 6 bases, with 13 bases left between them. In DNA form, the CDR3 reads TGTGCCAGCAGCCAAGCCAGGGGAACCGGTCAGCCCCAGCATTTT. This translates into CASSQARGTGQPQHF.

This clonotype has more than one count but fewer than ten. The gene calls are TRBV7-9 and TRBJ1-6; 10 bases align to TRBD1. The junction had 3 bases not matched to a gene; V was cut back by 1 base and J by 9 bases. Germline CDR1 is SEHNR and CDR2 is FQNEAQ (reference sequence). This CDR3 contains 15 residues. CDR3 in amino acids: CASSLGDRGGSPLHF. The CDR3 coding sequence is TGTGCCAGCAGCTTAGGGGACAGGGGTGGTTCACCCCTCCACTTT.

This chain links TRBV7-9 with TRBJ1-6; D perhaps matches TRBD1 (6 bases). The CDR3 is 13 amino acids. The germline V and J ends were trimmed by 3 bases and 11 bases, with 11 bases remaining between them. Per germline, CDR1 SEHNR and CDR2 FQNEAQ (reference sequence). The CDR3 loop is CASSFQGRAPLHF. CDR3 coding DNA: TGTGCCAGCAGCTTTCAGGGGAGGGCACCCCTCCACTTT. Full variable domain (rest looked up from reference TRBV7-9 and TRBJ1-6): DTGVSQNPRHKITKRGQNVTFRCDPISEHNRLYWYRQTLGQGPEFLTYFQNEAQLEKSRLLSDRFSAERPKGSFSTLEIQRTEQGDSAMYLCASSFQGRAPLHFGNGTRLTVT.

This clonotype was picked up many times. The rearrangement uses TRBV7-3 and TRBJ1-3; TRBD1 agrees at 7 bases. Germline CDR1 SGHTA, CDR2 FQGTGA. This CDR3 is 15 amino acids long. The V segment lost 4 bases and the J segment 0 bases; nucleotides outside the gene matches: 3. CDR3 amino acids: CASSSAGGSGNTIYF. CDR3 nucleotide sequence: TGTGCCAGCAGCTCGGCAGGGGGCTCTGGAAACACCATATATTTT.

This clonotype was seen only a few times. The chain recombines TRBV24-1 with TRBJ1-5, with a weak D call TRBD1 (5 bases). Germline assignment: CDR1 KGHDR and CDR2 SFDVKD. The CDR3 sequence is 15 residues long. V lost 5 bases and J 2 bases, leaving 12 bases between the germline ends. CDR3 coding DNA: TGTGCCACCAGTGGTTGGGGGAATGGCAATCAGCCCCAGCATTTT. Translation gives CATSGWGNGNQPQHF.

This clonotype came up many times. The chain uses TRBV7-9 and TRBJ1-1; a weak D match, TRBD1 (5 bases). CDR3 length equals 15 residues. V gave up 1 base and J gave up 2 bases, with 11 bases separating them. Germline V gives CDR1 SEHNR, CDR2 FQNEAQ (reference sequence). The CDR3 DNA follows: TGTGCCAGCAGCTTAGTTACAGGCTACAACACTGAAGCTTTCTTT. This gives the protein CASSLVTGYNTEAFF. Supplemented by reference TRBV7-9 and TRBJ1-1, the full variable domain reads DTGVSQNPRHKITKRGQNVTFRCDPISEHNRLYWYRQTLGQGPEFLTYFQNEAQLEKSRLLSDRFSAERPKGSFSTLEIQRTEQGDSAMYLCASSLVTGYNTEAFFGQGTRLTVV.

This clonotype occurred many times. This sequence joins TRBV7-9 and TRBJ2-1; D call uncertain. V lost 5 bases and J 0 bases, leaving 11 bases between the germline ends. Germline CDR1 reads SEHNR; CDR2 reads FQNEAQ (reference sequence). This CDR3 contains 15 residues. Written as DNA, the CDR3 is TGTGCCAGCAGCCCAGGACGTAGCTCCTACAATGAGCAGTTCTTC. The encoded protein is CASSPGRSSYNEQFF.

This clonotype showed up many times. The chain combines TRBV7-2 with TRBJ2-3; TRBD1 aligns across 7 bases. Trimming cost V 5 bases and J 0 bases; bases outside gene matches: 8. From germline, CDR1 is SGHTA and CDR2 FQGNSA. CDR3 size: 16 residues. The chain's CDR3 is CASSLDRAPSTDTQYF. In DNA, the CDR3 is TGTGCCAGCAGCCTAGACAGGGCTCCTAGCACAGATACGCAGTATTTT. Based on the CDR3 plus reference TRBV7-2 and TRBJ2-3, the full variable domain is GAGVSQSPSNKVTEKGKDVELRCDPISGHTALYWYRQSLGQGLEFLIYFQGNSAPDKSGLPSDRFSAERTGGSVSTLTIQRTQQEDSAVYLCASSLDRAPSTDTQYFGPGTRLTVL.

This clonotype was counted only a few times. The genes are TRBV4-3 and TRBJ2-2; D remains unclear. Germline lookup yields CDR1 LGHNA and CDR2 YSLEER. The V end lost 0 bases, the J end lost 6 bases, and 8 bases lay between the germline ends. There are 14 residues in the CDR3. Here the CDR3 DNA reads TGCGCCAGCAGCCAAGATTTTCGGCCCGGGGAGCTGTTTTTT. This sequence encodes CASSQDFRPGELFF.

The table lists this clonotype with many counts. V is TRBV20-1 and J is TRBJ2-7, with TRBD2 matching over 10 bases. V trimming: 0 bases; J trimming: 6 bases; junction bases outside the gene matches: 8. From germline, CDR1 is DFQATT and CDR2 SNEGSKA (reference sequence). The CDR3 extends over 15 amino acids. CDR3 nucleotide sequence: TGCAGTGCTAGAGATACTAGCGGGGACAGCACCGAGCAGTACTTC. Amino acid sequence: CSARDTSGDSTEQYF.

The CDR3: CASSLQQGDNYGYTF. The CDR3 bases are TGTGCCAGCAGCTTACAACAGGGGGATAACTATGGCTACACCTTC. This chain connects TRBV7-2 to TRBJ1-2, with 8 nucleotides matching TRBD1. V lost 2 bases to trimming and J lost 1 base; unmatched junction nucleotides: 3. The CDR3 covers 15 residues. Germline lookup yields CDR1 SGHTA and CDR2 FQGNSA.

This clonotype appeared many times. CDR3 sequence (DNA): TGTGCCAGCAGCGTAGGGGGTTCGGACACTGAAGCTTTCTTT. It yields the protein CASSVGGSDTEAFF. The V and J genes are TRBV9 and TRBJ1-1; no reliable D call. V lost 0 bases and J 3 bases, leaving 9 bases between the germline ends. The CDR3 runs 14 residues. The V gene's germline CDR1 is SGDLS and CDR2 YYNGEE.

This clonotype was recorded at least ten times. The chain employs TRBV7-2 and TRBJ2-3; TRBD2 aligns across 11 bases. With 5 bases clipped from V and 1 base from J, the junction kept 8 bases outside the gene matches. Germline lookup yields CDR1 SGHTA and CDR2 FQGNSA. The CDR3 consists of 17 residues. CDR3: CASSLGTSGAGTDTQYF. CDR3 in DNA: TGTGCCAGCAGCCTAGGGACTAGCGGTGCTGGCACAGATACGCAGTATTTT.

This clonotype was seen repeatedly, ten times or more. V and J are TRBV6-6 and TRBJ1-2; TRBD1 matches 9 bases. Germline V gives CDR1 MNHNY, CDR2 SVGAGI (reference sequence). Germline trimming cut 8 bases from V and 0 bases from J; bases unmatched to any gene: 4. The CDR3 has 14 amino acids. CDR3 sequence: CASERQGANYGYTF. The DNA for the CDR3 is TGTGCCAGCGAAAGACAGGGGGCTAACTATGGCTACACCTTC.

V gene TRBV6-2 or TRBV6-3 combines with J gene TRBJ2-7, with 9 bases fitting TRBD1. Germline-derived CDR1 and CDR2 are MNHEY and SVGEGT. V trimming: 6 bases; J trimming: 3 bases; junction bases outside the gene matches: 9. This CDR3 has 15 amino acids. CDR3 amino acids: CASSWDRAAHYEQYF. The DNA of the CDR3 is TGTGCCAGCAGCTGGGACAGGGCAGCCCACTACGAGCAGTACTTC.

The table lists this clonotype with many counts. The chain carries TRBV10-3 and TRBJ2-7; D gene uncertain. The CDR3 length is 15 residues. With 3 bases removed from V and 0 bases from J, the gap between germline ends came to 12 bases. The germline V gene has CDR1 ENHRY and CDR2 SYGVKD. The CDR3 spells CAISDVQRVSYEQYF. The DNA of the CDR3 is TGTGCCATCAGTGACGTCCAGAGAGTCTCCTACGAGCAGTACTTC.

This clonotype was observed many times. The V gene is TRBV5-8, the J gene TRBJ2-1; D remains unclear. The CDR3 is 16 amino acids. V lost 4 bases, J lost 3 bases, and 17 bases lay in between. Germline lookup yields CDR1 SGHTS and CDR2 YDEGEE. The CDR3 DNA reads TGTGCCAGCAGCCCGAGGACGGCTCCCGGCTACAATGAGCAGTTCTTC. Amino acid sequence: CASSPRTAPGYNEQFF.

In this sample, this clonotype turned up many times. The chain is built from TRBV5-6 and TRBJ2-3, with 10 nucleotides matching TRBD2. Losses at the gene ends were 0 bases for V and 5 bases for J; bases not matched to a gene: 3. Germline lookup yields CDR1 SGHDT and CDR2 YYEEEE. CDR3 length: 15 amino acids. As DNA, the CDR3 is TGTGCCAGCAGCTTGGTGGCTAGCGGGGGAGATACGCAGTATTTT. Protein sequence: CASSLVASGGDTQYF.

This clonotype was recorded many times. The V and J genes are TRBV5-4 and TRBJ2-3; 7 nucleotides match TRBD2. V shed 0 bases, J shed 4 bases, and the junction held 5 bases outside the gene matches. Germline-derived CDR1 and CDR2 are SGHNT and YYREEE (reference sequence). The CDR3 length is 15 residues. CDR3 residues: CASSLDSGVADTQYF. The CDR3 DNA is TGTGCCAGCAGCTTGGACAGCGGGGTGGCAGATACGCAGTATTTT.

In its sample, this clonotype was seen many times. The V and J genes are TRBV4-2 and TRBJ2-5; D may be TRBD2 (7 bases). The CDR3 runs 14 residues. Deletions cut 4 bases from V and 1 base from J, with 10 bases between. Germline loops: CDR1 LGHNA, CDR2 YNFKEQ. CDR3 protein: CASSPRGAQETQYF. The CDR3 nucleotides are TGTGCCAGCAGCCCCCGGGGGGCCCAAGAGACCCAGTACTTC.

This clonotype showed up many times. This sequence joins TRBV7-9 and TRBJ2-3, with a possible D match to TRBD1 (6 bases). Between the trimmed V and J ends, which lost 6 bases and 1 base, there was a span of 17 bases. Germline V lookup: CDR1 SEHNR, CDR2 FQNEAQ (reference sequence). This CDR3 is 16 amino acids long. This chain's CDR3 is CASSPPQGFRTDTQYF. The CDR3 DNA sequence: TGTGCCAGCAGTCCCCCTCAGGGGTTTCGCACAGATACGCAGTATTTT. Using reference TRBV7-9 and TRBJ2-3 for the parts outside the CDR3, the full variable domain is DTGVSQNPRHKITKRGQNVTFRCDPISEHNRLYWYRQTLGQGPEFLTYFQNEAQLEKSRLLSDRFSAERPKGSFSTLEIQRTEQGDSAMYLCASSPPQGFRTDTQYFGPGTRLTVL.

The DNA for the CDR3 is TGTGCCAGCAGCCCCAGTATGCGGGGGGGCGGCACAGATACGCAGTATTTT. Translation: CASSPSMRGGGTDTQYF. V gene TRBV7-2 combines with J gene TRBJ2-3; TRBD2 agrees at 9 bases. The V and J ends lost 5 bases and 1 base, in that order; junction bases with no gene match: 10. The germline gives CDR1 SGHTA, CDR2 FQGNSA. The CDR3 length is 17 residues.

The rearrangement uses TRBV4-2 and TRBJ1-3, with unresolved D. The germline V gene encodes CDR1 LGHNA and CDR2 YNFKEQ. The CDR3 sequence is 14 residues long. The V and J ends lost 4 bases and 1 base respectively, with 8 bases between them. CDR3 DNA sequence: TGTGCCAGCAGCCCCGGACCTTCTGGAAACACCATATATTTT. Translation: CASSPGPSGNTIYF.

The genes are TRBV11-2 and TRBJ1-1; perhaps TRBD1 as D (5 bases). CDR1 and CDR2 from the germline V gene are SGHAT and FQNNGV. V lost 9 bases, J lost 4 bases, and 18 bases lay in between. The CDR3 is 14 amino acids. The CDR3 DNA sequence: TGTGCCAGTCCCCTCCCGGGGGGTAGCACTGAAGCTTTCTTT. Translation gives CASPLPGGSTEAFF. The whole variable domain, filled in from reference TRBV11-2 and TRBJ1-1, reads EAGVAQSPRYKIIEKRQSVAFWCNPISGHATLYWYQQILGQGPKLLIQFQNNGVVDDSQLPKDRFSAERLKGVDSTLKIQPAKLEDSAVYLCASPLPGGSTEAFFGQGTRLTVV.

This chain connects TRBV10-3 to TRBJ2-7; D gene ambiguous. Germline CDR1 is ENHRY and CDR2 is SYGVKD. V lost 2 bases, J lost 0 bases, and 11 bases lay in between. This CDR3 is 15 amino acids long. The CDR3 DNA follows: TGTGCCATCAGTGAGGCGGAATTAAGCTCCTACGAGCAGTACTTC. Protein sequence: CAISEAELSSYEQYF.

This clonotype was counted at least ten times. For the CDR3, the DNA is TGTGCCAGCAGCAGGGGGACAGGGGGAGAACAGCCCCAGCATTTT. Translation: CASSRGTGGEQPQHF. The chain carries TRBV6-5 and TRBJ1-5; 11 bases match TRBD1. The germline V gene has CDR1 MNHEY and CDR2 SVGAGI. With V trimmed by 6 bases and J by 7 bases, 8 bases remained unmatched. CDR3 length: 15 amino acids.